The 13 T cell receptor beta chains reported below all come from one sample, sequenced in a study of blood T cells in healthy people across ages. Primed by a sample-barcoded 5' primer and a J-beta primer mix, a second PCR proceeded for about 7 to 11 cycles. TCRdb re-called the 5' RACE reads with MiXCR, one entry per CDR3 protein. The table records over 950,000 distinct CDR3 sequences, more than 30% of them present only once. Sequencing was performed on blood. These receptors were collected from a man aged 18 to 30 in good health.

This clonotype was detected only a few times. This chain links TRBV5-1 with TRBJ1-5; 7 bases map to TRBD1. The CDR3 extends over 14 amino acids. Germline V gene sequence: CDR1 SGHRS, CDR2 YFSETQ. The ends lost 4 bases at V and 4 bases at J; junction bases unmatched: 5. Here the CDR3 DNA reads TGCGCCAGCAGCCGAGAGGGGGCGAATCAGCCCCAGCATTTT. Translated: CASSREGANQPQHF. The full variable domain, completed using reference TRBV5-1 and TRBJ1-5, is KAGVTQTPRYLIKTRGQQVTLSCSPISGHRSVSWYQQTPGQGLQFLFEYFSETQRNKGNFPGRFSGRQFSNSRSEMNVSTLELGDSALYLCASSREGANQPQHFGDGTRLSIL.

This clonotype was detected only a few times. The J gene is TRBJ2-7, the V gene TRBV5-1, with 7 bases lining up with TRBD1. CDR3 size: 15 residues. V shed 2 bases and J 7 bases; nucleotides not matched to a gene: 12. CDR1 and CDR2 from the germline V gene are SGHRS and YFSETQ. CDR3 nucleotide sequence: TGCGCCAGCAGCTTCCCCGGGACAGCTTTCAATGAGCAGTACTTC. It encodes CASSFPGTAFNEQYF.

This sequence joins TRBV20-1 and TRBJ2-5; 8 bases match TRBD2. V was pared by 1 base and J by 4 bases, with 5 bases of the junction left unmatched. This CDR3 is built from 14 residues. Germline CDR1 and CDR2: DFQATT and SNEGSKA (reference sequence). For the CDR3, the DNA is TGCAGTGCTAGAGTCCGAGCGGGAGTAGAGACCCAGTACTTC. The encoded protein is CSARVRAGVETQYF.

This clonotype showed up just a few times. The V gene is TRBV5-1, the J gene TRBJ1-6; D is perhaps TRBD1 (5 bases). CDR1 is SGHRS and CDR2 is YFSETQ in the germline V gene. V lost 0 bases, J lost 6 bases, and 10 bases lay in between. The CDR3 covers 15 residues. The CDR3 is CASSLARDLNSPLHF. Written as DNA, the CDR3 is TGCGCCAGCAGCTTGGCCAGGGACCTTAATTCACCCCTCCACTTT.

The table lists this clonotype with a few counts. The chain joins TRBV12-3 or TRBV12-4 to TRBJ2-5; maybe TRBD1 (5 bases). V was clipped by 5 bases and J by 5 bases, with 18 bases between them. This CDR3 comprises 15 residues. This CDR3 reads CASSPVEGAWETQYF. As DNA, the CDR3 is TGTGCCAGCAGTCCCGTGGAAGGGGCCTGGGAGACCCAGTACTTC.

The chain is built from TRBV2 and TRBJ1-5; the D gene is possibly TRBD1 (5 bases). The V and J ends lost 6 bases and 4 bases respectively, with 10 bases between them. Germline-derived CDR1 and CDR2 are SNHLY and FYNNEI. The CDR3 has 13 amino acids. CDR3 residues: CASSWDQNQPQHF. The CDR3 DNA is TGTGCCAGCAGCTGGGACCAGAATCAGCCCCAGCATTTT.

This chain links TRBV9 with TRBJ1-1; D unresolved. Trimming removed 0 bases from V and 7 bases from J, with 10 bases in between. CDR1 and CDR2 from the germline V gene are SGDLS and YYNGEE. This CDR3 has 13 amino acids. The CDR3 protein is CASSVVSSCEAFF. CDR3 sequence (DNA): TGTGCCAGCAGCGTAGTTTCCAGTTGTGAAGCTTTCTTT.

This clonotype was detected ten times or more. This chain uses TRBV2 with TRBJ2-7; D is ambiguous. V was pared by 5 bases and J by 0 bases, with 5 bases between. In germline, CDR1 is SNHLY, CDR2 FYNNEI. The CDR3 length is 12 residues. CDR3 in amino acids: CASSPASYEQYF. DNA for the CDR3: TGTGCCAGCAGTCCAGCCTCCTACGAGCAGTACTTC.

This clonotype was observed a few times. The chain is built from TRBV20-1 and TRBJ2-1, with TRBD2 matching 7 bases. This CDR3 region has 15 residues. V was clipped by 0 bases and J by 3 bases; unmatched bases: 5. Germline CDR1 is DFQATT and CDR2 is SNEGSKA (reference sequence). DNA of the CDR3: TGCAGTGCTAGAGATAGCAGCGGGGACTACAATGAGCAGTTCTTC. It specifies CSARDSSGDYNEQFF.

The CDR3 nucleotides read TGCGCCAGCAGGCCCGACCCGGATAACACCGGGGAGCTGTTTTTT. Protein sequence: CASRPDPDNTGELFF. The chain links TRBV5-1 to TRBJ2-2, with D unclear. V lost 5 bases and J lost 2, with 13 bases in between. This CDR3 region has 15 residues. The germline gives CDR1 SGHRS, CDR2 YFSETQ.

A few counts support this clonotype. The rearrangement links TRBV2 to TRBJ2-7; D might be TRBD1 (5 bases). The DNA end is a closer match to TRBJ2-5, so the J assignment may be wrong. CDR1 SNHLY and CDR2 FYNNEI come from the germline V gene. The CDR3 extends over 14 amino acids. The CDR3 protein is CASVGRVKGETQYF. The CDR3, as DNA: TGTGCCAGCGTAGGCAGGGTAAAGGGCGAGACCCAGTACTTC.

The CDR3 spells CASSVVNEQYF. CDR3 DNA sequence: TGTGCCAGCAGTGTGGTAAATGAGCAGTACTTC. The chain combines TRBV6-1 with TRBJ2-5; D not resolved. V lost 4 bases, J lost 11 bases, and 11 bases lay in between. This CDR3 has 11 residues. CDR1 is MNHNS and CDR2 is SASEGT in the germline V gene.

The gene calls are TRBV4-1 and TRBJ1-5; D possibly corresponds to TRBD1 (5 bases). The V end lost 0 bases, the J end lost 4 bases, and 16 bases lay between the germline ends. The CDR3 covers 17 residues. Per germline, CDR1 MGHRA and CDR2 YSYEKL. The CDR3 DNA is TGCGCCAGCAGCCAAGATGTGGCAGACCGGGGGAATCAGCCCCAGCATTTT. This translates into CASSQDVADRGNQPQHF.